This T cell receptor (beta chain) was retrieved from a study of blood T cells in healthy people across ages. General study points: It was found that TCR beta diversity correlated strongly with the percentage of naive T cells. It was the long-lived donors that had more naive CD4+ cells and higher diversity than aged donors.

Combining a sample-barcoded 5' primer with a J-beta primer mix, a second PCR ran for about 7 to 12 cycles. At least 2.5 million CDR3-containing paired-end reads were obtained per sample. A single record per CDR3 protein comes from TCRdb applying MiXCR to the 5' RACE reads. The data contain 890,000 or so distinct CDR3 sequences, around 68% of them singletons. A note on this clonotype: The antigen remains undetermined.

This sequence was found in a man aged 25-40 years in good health. The sequencing sample was made of blood.

In nucleotides, the CDR3 is TGTGCCAGCAGCTTAGGAGCTAGCAGGAGCAATGAGCAGTTCTTC. Its translation: CASSLGASRSNEQFF. The chain links TRBV7-8 to TRBJ2-1; D is possibly TRBD2 (5 bases). The germline V and J ends were trimmed by 1 base and 6 bases, with 13 bases remaining between them. The germline gives CDR1 SGHVS, CDR2 FQNEAQ. The CDR3 contains 15 residues.